This TCR beta chain is drawn from a study of Ad26.COV2.S vaccination and SARS-CoV-2 variants. Study results and limitations: Responses of T cells in total may have been underestimated by the TCR breadth and depth analyses.

Germline V gene data show CDR1 as SGHTA and CDR2 as FQGNSA. This CDR3 region has 15 residues. V lost 3 bases to trimming and J lost 2 bases, with 13 bases between them. Details on this clone: Its antigen is currently unknown.

Treatment: 15 to 20 received Ad26.COV2.S at low or high dose, single or two shots; 5 received placebo; per-sample allocation not given. The samples date from day 63 after the first vaccine or placebo injection. At a Boston site, the person donating was an adult of 18-55 years. Libraries were prepared by immunoSEQ multiplex PCR; TCRdb keeps only in-frame clonotypes and omits some of them. Of under 500,000 clones detected, around 93% appear once; the ten largest clones hold approximately 1.7%. The V call is TRBV7-2, the J call TRBJ1-2; TRBD1 might be the D (6 bases). The receptor was derived from a person between 18 and 60 years old who received the Ad26.COV2.S COVID-19 vaccine or a placebo. Sequenced material: peripheral blood, taken in a trial of Ad26.COV2.S vaccine versus placebo. The CDR3 DNA reads TGTGCCAGCAGCTTGGAGACAGGAGGGAACTATGGCTACACCTTC. Residues: CASSLETGGNYGYTF.